Listed here are 31 T cell receptor beta chains from one sample, sequenced in a study of memory CD4+ T cells and cytomegalovirus serostatus. Single viable CD3+CD4+CD8-CD45RO+ cells were sorted as the memory CD4+ T cells. Some clones are missing from TCRdb's copy, which holds only in-frame ones; the method was immunoSEQ multiplex PCR. The sample records some 39,000 clones, roughly 77% being singletons. The source material was memory CD4+ T cells from blood. Source of these receptors: an adult in good health and CMV-seronegative.

The chain employs TRBV30 and TRBJ1-3; 7 bases line up with TRBD1. This CDR3 contains 14 residues. CDR1 and CDR2 from the germline V gene are GTSNPN and SVGIG (reference sequence). The J segment lost 7 bases and the V segment lost 3 bases, leaving 9 bases of the junction unmatched. CDR3 sequence (DNA): TGTGCCTGGAGAAAGACAGGGAATGGTAACACCATATATTTT. It is translated as CAWRKTGNGNTIYF. The full variable domain, in which reference TRBV30 and TRBJ1-3 provide the parts outside the CDR3, is SQTIHQWPATLVQPVGSPLSLECTVEGTSNPNLYWYRQAAGRGLQLLFYSVGIGQISSEVPQNLSASRPQDRQFILSSKKLLLSDSGFYLCAWRKTGNGNTIYFGEGSWLTVV.

The chain is built from TRBV5-1 and TRBJ2-7; TRBD1 matches at 10 bases. Germline trimming cut 7 bases from V and 6 bases from J; bases unmatched to any gene: 10. The CDR3 runs 14 residues. Germline V gene lookup returns CDR1 SGHRS and CDR2 YFSETQ. Here the CDR3 reads CASRPGTGEIEQYF. The CDR3 bases are TGCGCCAGCCGGCCGGGGACAGGGGAGATCGAGCAGTACTTC.

The CDR3 nucleotides read TGTGCCAGTAGTATAGAGGGGGCTGGGAGCACCGGGGAGCTGTTTTTT. Protein product: CASSIEGAGSTGELFF. This sequence joins TRBV19 and TRBJ2-2; the D gene is possibly TRBD1 (6 bases). The CDR3 totals 16 residues. Per germline, CDR1 LNHDA and CDR2 SQIVND (reference sequence). The ends were cut back, 0 bases at V and 4 bases at J, with 12 bases in the middle.

V usage is TRBV6-5 and J usage is TRBJ2-2; D might be TRBD2 (5 bases). Trimming cost V 6 bases and J 5 bases, with 16 bases left between them. There are 15 residues in the CDR3. The germline V gene has CDR1 MNHEY and CDR2 SVGAGI. CDR3 in DNA: TGTGCCAGCAGCCTAGGACTCCCGGGGACCGGGGAGCTGTTTTTT. Protein sequence: CASSLGLPGTGELFF.

The V gene is TRBV25-1, the J gene TRBJ1-2; D unresolved. Germline V CDR1 and CDR2: MGHDK, SYGVNS. CDR3 length equals 12 residues. V was cut by 3 bases and J by 3 bases, with 5 bases left in between. CDR3 protein: CASSDVYYGYTF. The CDR3 nucleotides read TGTGCCAGCAGTGACGTCTACTATGGCTACACCTTC.

There are a few counts of this clone. The chain couples TRBV4-1 to TRBJ1-5; D unclear. CDR1 MGHRA and CDR2 YSYEKL come from the germline V gene. The CDR3 length is 13 residues. V was clipped by 0 bases and J by 5 bases, with 5 bases between them. CDR3 amino acids: CASSQDRHQPQHF. CDR3 sequence (DNA): TGCGCCAGCAGCCAAGATCGGCATCAGCCCCAGCATTTT.

The chain joins TRBV30 to TRBJ1-2; D ambiguous. This CDR3 region has 14 residues. From germline, CDR1 is GTSNPN and CDR2 SVGIG (reference sequence). Trimming took 1 base from V and 3 from J, leaving 12 bases between them. CDR3 sequence reads: CAWSDSVIDYGYTF. CDR3 DNA sequence: TGTGCCTGGAGTGATTCTGTAATAGACTATGGCTACACCTTC.

This chain uses TRBV18 with TRBJ2-5; D unresolved. Germline V CDR1 and CDR2: KGHSH, LQKENI. This CDR3 contains 13 residues. V was trimmed by 6 bases and J by 2 bases, leaving 10 bases between them. This CDR3 is CASSRLLQETQYF. As DNA, the CDR3 is TGTGCCAGCTCGCGGCTCCTACAAGAGACCCAGTACTTC.

The chain has TRBV5-1 and TRBJ2-5, with D perhaps matching TRBD1 or TRBD2 (6 bases each). The length of the CDR3 is 14 residues. The ends were cut back, 0 bases at V and 2 bases at J, with 8 bases in the middle. The V gene's germline CDR1 is SGHRS and CDR2 YFSETQ. The CDR3 loop reads CASSLGGGQETQYF. The CDR3 coding sequence is TGCGCCAGCAGCTTGGGAGGGGGGCAAGAGACCCAGTACTTC.

V is TRBV11-2 and J is TRBJ2-5; D possibly uses TRBD1 or TRBD2 (7 bases each). V lost 8 bases, J lost 3 bases, and 10 bases lay in between. Germline V lookup: CDR1 SGHAT, CDR2 FQNNGV. This CDR3 has 12 residues. The CDR3 region is CASAGGEETQYF. CDR3 in DNA: TGTGCCAGCGCAGGGGGGGAAGAGACCCAGTACTTC.

V usage is TRBV4-1 and J usage is TRBJ1-5, with TRBD1 matching over 11 bases. The germline V gene has CDR1 MGHRA and CDR2 YSYEKL. The V gene end was trimmed by 3 bases and the J gene end by 6 bases; junction bases not matched to a gene: 4. The CDR3 contains 15 residues. The CDR3 loop is CASSQGQGGPQPQHF. The DNA of the CDR3 is TGCGCCAGCAGCCAGGGACAGGGGGGACCTCAGCCCCAGCATTTT.

The V gene is TRBV7-9, the J gene TRBJ1-5; perhaps TRBD1 as D (6 bases). V lost 1 base and J 0 bases, leaving 7 bases between the germline ends. In germline, CDR1 is SEHNR, CDR2 FQNEAQ (reference sequence). The CDR3 totals 15 residues. DNA for the CDR3: TGTGCCAGCAGCTTAGAACAGGGTAGCAATCAGCCCCAGCATTTT. Translated: CASSLEQGSNQPQHF.

Regarding this clone: At one of its ends the junction is not consistent with the germline gene, which may arise from a read error. The chain has TRBV11-2 and TRBJ2-3; tentative D call: TRBD2 (5 bases). The germline gives CDR1 SGHAT, CDR2 FQNNGV. The CDR3 sequence is 13 residues long. The CDR3 loop is CASSQVREGTQYF. The CDR3 nucleotides read TGCGCCAGCAGCCAAGTGCGCGAGGGTACGCAGTATTTT.

With respect to this clone: At one of its ends the junction is not consistent with the germline gene, which may arise from a read error. The V call is TRBV20-1, the J call TRBJ2-1, with D possibly TRBD2 on 6 matching bases. The CDR3 sequence is 11 residues long. Germline V gene lookup returns CDR1 DFQATT and CDR2 SNEGSKA (reference sequence). This chain's CDR3 is CSAVDYHEQFF. CDR3 bases: TGCAGTGCCGTGGACTACCATGAGCAGTTCTTC.

The chain recombines TRBV7-2 with TRBJ1-5; 12 nucleotides line up with TRBD1. V shed 5 bases, J shed 7 bases, and the junction held 6 bases outside the gene matches. The CDR3 has 15 residues. Germline lookup yields CDR1 SGHTA and CDR2 FQGNSA. This CDR3 is CASSAGTGGQQPQHF. The CDR3 region has the DNA TGTGCCAGCAGCGCGGGGACAGGGGGCCAGCAGCCCCAGCATTTT.

CDR3 amino acids: CASSFYSSTGELFF. CDR3 DNA: TGTGCCAGCAGCTTTTATAGTTCCACCGGGGAGCTGTTTTTT. This chain uses TRBV7-2 with TRBJ2-2; D is uncertain. The CDR3 consists of 14 residues. Germline V gene lookup returns CDR1 SGHTA and CDR2 FQGNSA. V was cut by 3 bases and J by 4 bases, with 9 bases left in between.

This chain joins TRBV19 and TRBJ1-2; D is uncertain. The CDR3 sequence is 14 residues long. From germline, CDR1 is LNHDA and CDR2 SQIVND (reference sequence). With 5 bases removed from V and 12 bases from J, the gap between germline ends came to 22 bases. CDR3 sequence: CASSYGREASVHTF. The CDR3 DNA reads TGTGCCAGTAGTTATGGCCGCGAGGCCTCGGTCCACACCTTC.

The chain recombines TRBV7-2 with TRBJ2-4, with D unclear. The germline CDR1 and CDR2 sequences are SGHTA and FQGNSA. The V end was cut by 5 bases, the J end by 1 base, with 9 bases between. This CDR3 comprises 14 residues. CDR3 loop: CASSPPGAKNIQYF. CDR3 sequence (DNA): TGTGCCAGCAGCCCGCCTGGGGCCAAAAACATTCAGTACTTC.

The rearrangement uses TRBV7-9 and TRBJ1-3; tentative D call: TRBD1 (6 bases). The ends were cut back, 1 base at V and 4 bases at J, with 20 bases in the middle. CDR3 length: 18 amino acids. From germline, CDR1 is SEHNR and CDR2 FQNEAQ (reference sequence). CDR3 loop: CASSLEAGAGVEGNTIYF. In DNA form, the CDR3 reads TGTGCCAGCAGCTTAGAAGCCGGGGCAGGGGTCGAAGGAAACACCATATATTTT.

On this clone itself: A junction end diverges from the germline sequence, so it may reflect a read error. The chain recombines TRBV10-3 with TRBJ1-2, with 7 bases matching TRBD1. The germline V gene encodes CDR1 ENHRY and CDR2 SYGVKD. There are 15 residues in the CDR3. The CDR3 bases are TGTGCCAGCAGTGACAGGGCTGGGGGAGTGGGTGGCTACACCTTC. Protein sequence: CASSDRAGGVGGYTF.

In its sample, this clone was seen once. The genes are TRBV2 and TRBJ2-6; TRBD1 matches at 9 bases. Germline CDR1 is SNHLY and CDR2 is FYNNEI. The J segment lost 2 bases and the V segment lost 4 bases, leaving 3 bases of the junction unmatched. There are 16 residues in the CDR3. In nucleotides, the CDR3 is TGTGCCAGCAGTGCCCGGGACAGGGCTGGGGCCAACGTCCTGACTTTC. Translation gives CASSARDRAGANVLTF.

The rearrangement joins TRBV30 to TRBJ1-3; D remains unclear. This CDR3 is 13 amino acids long. The V end was cut by 6 bases, the J end by 0 bases, with 9 bases between. Per the germline V gene, CDR1 is GTSNPN and CDR2 is SVGIG (reference sequence). In DNA form, the CDR3 reads TGTGCCTGCACTGAGAGCTCTGGAAACACCATATATTTT. Translation: CACTESSGNTIYF.

In this sample, this clone turned up once. The chain combines TRBV9 with TRBJ2-3, with D perhaps TRBD2 (7 bases). Germline V lookup: CDR1 SGDLS, CDR2 YYNGEE. V lost 3 bases to trimming and J lost 3 bases, with 17 bases between them. The CDR3 consists of 16 residues. CDR3 bases: TGTGCCAGCAGCGCAGGGGCAATAGCGGGTACAGATACGCAGTATTTT. This sequence encodes CASSAGAIAGTDTQYF.

V gene TRBV5-6 combines with J gene TRBJ1-6, with a weak D call TRBD1 (6 bases). The CDR3 runs 18 residues. Trimming shortened V by 4 bases and J by 0 bases, and 17 bases separated the two germline ends. Germline values: CDR1 SGHDT, CDR2 YYEEEE. CDR3 loop: CASSLGPGVSSYNSPLHF. CDR3 DNA: TGTGCCAGCAGCCTAGGGCCAGGGGTTAGCTCCTATAATTCACCCCTCCACTTT.

This clone came up a few times. V gene TRBV2 combines with J gene TRBJ1-3; no clear D. V was clipped by 8 bases and J by 0 bases, with 8 bases between them. The CDR3 has 13 amino acids. Germline CDR1 and CDR2: SNHLY and FYNNEI. The CDR3 protein is CASRGSSGNTIYF. CDR3 in DNA: TGTGCCAGCCGTGGGAGCTCTGGAAACACCATATATTTT. Full variable domain (rest looked up from reference TRBV2 and TRBJ1-3): EPEVTQTPSHQVTQMGQEVILRCVPISNHLYFYWYRQILGQKVEFLVSFYNNEISEKSEIFDDQFSVERPDGSNFTLKIRSTKLEDSAMYFCASRGSSGNTIYFGEGSWLTVV.

The genes are TRBV7-9 and TRBJ2-3, with TRBD2 matching over 12 bases. The germline CDR1 and CDR2 sequences are SEHNR and FQNEAQ (reference sequence). Germline trimming cut 5 bases from V and 8 bases from J; bases unmatched to any gene: 11. The CDR3 length is 16 residues. The CDR3 sequence: CASSRGASGGAGTQYF. CDR3 coding DNA: TGTGCCAGCAGCCGCGGGGCTAGCGGGGGGGCCGGTACGCAGTATTTT.

This rearrangement joins TRBV30 to TRBJ1-1; perhaps TRBD1 as D (6 bases). Trimming left V 1 base short and J 4 bases short, with 22 bases between. Per the germline V gene, CDR1 is GTSNPN and CDR2 is SVGIG (reference sequence). This CDR3 contains 17 residues. CDR3 loop: CAWSGDRQAFDGTEAFF. The CDR3, as DNA: TGTGCCTGGAGTGGCGACCGACAGGCTTTCGATGGCACTGAAGCTTTCTTT.

As regards this clone: Other nucleotide sequences from this sample produce the same CDR3. V gene TRBV5-4 combines with J gene TRBJ1-1, with 8 bases identical to TRBD1. Germline assignment: CDR1 SGHNT and CDR2 YYREEE (reference sequence). CDR3 length: 16 residues. V gave up 0 bases and J gave up 1 base; unmatched junction bases: 5. The CDR3 reads CASSLDWGQENTEAFF. The DNA for the CDR3 is TGTGCCAGCAGCTTGGATTGGGGACAGGAGAACACTGAAGCTTTCTTT.

This chain links TRBV29-1 with TRBJ2-5, with a tentative D call TRBD2 (5 bases). The length of the CDR3 is 12 residues. V dropped 6 bases and J dropped 0 bases, with 8 bases sitting between them. The germline CDR1 and CDR2 sequences are SQVTM and ANQGSEA. The CDR3 coding sequence is TGCAGCGTCGGACTGCACCAAGAGACCCAGTACTTC. It encodes CSVGLHQETQYF.

The chain joins TRBV5-6 to TRBJ2-7; D is tentatively TRBD1 or TRBD2 (5 bases each). Between the trimmed V and J ends, which lost 4 bases and 2 bases, there was a span of 13 bases. The CDR3 is 14 residues long. Per germline, CDR1 SGHDT and CDR2 YYEEEE. The CDR3 nucleotides are TGTGCCAGCAGCCACGGGACGGTCGCCTACGAGCAGTACTTC. This codes for CASSHGTVAYEQYF.

The V gene is TRBV29-1, the J gene TRBJ2-7; 8 nucleotides match TRBD1. V shed 5 bases and J 2 bases; nucleotides not matched to a gene: 14. Germline CDR1 SQVTM, CDR2 ANQGSEA. The CDR3 length is 16 residues. The CDR3 protein is CSVRSRTGGIAYEQYF. The DNA of the CDR3 is TGCAGCGTTAGATCTCGCACAGGGGGGATCGCCTACGAGCAGTACTTC.